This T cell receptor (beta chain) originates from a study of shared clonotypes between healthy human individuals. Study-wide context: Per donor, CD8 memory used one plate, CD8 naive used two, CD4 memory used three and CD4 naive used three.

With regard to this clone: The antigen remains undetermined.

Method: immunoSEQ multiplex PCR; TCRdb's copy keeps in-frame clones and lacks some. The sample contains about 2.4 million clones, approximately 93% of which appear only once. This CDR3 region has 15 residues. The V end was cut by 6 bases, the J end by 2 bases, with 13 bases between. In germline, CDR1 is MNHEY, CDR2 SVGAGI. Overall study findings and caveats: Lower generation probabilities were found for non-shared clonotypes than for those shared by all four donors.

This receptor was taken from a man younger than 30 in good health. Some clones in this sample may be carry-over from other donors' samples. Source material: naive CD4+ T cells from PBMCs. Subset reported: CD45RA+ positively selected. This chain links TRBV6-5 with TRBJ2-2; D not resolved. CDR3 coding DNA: TGTGCCAGCAGCCGGGTGGCAACCAACACCGGGGAGCTGTTTTTT. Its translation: CASSRVATNTGELFF.